This T cell receptor (beta chain) appears in the sequencing data of a study of T cells in Graves' hyperthyroidism and ophthalmopathy. Amplification of TCR beta CDR3 regions used RNA as the template. The TCR CDR3 was amplified in a first-round RT-PCR using the HTBI primer set. TCRdb fed the multiplex PCR reads into MiXCR, producing one record per CDR3 protein. The table includes about 590,000 distinct CDR3 sequences, more than 15% detected once. V dropped 2 bases and J dropped 3 bases, with 4 bases sitting between them. The CDR3 has 12 residues. From germline, CDR1 is SNHLY and CDR2 FYNNEI. PBMCs came from 7.5 to 10 ml fresh peripheral blood. This clonotype was recorded at least ten times.

The sequencing sample was made of blood. The TCR was taken from a woman aged 30 to 39 with Graves' hyperthyroidism. The chain is built from TRBV2 and TRBJ1-1; no reliable D call. CDR3 nucleotide sequence: TGTGCCAGCAGTGAAACGGACACTGAAGCTTTCTTT. Protein: CASSETDTEAFF.